This is a list of T cell receptor beta chains from one sample in a study of shared clonotypes between healthy human individuals. Using immunoSEQ multiplex PCR, the repertoire was profiled, and TCRdb retains in-frame clones only, with some absent. The table has roughly 2,000,000 clones, 85% to 95% seen once; the top ten hold over 1.5%. The material sequenced was naive CD8+ T cells from PBMCs. The receptor source for this set is a man between 18 and 29 years old in good health. Some clones in this sample may be carry-over from other donors' samples. Each CDR3 is given with its conserved first and last residue. The D gene is left open where the match is weak. Size is omitted from some rows. Given values are once, few, many or a class for expanded clones.

j_gene,abundance,v_gene,d_gene,CDR3nt,CDR3aa
TRBJ2-7,NA,TRBV7-9,TRBD2,TGTGCCAGCAGCTCTAGCGGGAAAGCCTACGAGCAGTACTTC,CASSSSGKAYEQYF
TRBJ2-7,NA,TRBV11-2,NA,TGTGCCAGCAGCTTAGCCGGGACAACCTACGAGCAGTACTTC,CASSLAGTTYEQYF
TRBJ1-2,NA,TRBV28,TRBD1,TGTGCCAGCAGGTGGGCTGGACAGGGTTATGGCTACACCTTC,CASRWAGQGYGYTF
TRBJ2-5,NA,TRBV9,NA,TGTGCCAGCAGCAACCGGGACTCTGAAGAGACCCAGTACTTC,CASSNRDSEETQYF
TRBJ1-5,NA,TRBV7-8,NA,TGTGCCAGCAGCATTTATCAGGGATCTAGCAATCAGCCCCAGCATTTT,CASSIYQGSSNQPQHF
TRBJ2-7,NA,TRBV7-9,TRBD1,TGTGCCAGCAGCCCGACAGGGGGCTACGAGCAGTACTTC,CASSPTGGYEQYF
TRBJ1-5,NA,TRBV5-8,TRBD1,TGTGCCAGCAGCTTGGATGGGACAGGGACGCATCAGCCCCAGCATTTT,CASSLDGTGTHQPQHF
TRBJ2-2,once,TRBV7-9,TRBD2,TGTGCCAGCAGTCGGGCCCTTAGCGGGAGGACTGGCACCGGGGAGCTGTTTTTT,CASSRALSGRTGTGELFF
TRBJ2-1,NA,TRBV28,NA,TGTGCCAGCAGCCCCTTAGCGGAGCAGTTCTTC,CASSPLAEQFF
TRBJ2-7,NA,TRBV11-2,NA,TGTGCCAGCAGCTTCGGATTGGGGTTGGGCGAGCAGTACTTC,CASSFGLGLGEQYF
TRBJ2-7,NA,TRBV5-5,TRBD2,TGTGCCAGCGGTTCTAGCGGGAGCTACGAGCAGTACTTC,CASGSSGSYEQYF
TRBJ1-1,NA,TRBV9,NA,TGTGCCAGCAGCGTAGAAAGTGCTATCACGCGGGGCACTGAAGCTTTCTTT,CASSVESAITRGTEAFF
TRBJ1-1,few,TRBV28,NA,TGTGCCAGCAGTTTTTTCGGGGAGGGATATCCTGAAGCTTTCTTT,CASSFFGEGYPEAFF
TRBJ2-2,once,TRBV7-9,NA,TGTGCCACTCACCGCACGGGGACATCGAACACCGGGGAGCTGTTTTTT,CATHRTGTSNTGELFF
TRBJ1-2,NA,TRBV6-1,NA,TGTGCCAGCCTCTGGGTCCCCTACTATGGCTACACCTTC,CASLWVPYYGYTF
TRBJ2-1,NA,TRBV7-8,TRBD2,TGTGCCAGCAGCTTAGTTCTAGCGGGAGGAATATGGGACAATGAGCAGTTCTTC,CASSLVLAGGIWDNEQFF
TRBJ2-4,NA,TRBV10-3,TRBD2,TGTGCCATCAGTGAGTCCTTGGCGGGAGGGGACATTCAGTACTTC,CAISESLAGGDIQYF
TRBJ1-1,NA,TRBV4-1,NA,TGCGCCAGCCGCGCCGGACAGCAGAACACTGAAGCTTTCTTT,CASRAGQQNTEAFF
TRBJ2-1,NA,TRBV19,TRBD2,TGTGCCAGTAGCCCCGGGTCTAGCGGCTACAATGAGCAGTTCTTC,CASSPGSSGYNEQFF
TRBJ2-1,NA,TRBV27,TRBD2,TGTGCCAGCAGTTTCATTAGCGGGTTGGGTATCAATGAGCAGTTCTTC,CASSFISGLGINEQFF
TRBJ2-1,NA,TRBV5-6,NA,TGTGCCAGCAGCTTGGGGAGAAACAATGAGCAGTTCTTC,CASSLGRNNEQFF
TRBJ2-7,NA,TRBV7-9,NA,TGTGCCAGCAGCTCCCGCCGGGACTTTAGCTACGAGCAGTACTTC,CASSSRRDFSYEQYF
TRBJ1-5,NA,TRBV6-1,NA,TGTGCCAGCAGTATCCGACAGGAGGGTCAGCCCCAGCATTTT,CASSIRQEGQPQHF
TRBJ1-2,NA,TRBV28,NA,TGTGCCAGCAGTCGGGGGCAAGCTAACTATGGCTACACCTTC,CASSRGQANYGYTF
TRBJ2-1,NA,TRBV7-8,NA,TGTGCCAGCAGCTTAGGTGGGAGCAATGAGCAGTTCTTC,CASSLGGSNEQFF
TRBJ2-7,NA,TRBV7-9,TRBD2,TGTGCCAGCACCACGGGACTAGCGTTATCCTACGAGCAGTACTTC,CASTTGLALSYEQYF
TRBJ1-1,NA,TRBV29-1,NA,TGCAGCGTTGGAGGGTTGGGAACTGAAGCTTTCTTT,CSVGGLGTEAFF
TRBJ2-3,NA,TRBV28,NA,TGTGCCAGCAGTTTGGAAGCGAATACGCAGTATTTT,CASSLEANTQYF
TRBJ2-7,NA,TRBV6-1,TRBD2,TGTGCCAGCAGTGAGTGGGGGAGGGCCGAGTCGTACGAGCAGTACTTC,CASSEWGRAESYEQYF
TRBJ2-1,once,TRBV7-9,NA,TGTGCCAGCAGCTTAGCGCTAAAGTCCGTGCAGTTCTTC,CASSLALKSVQFF
TRBJ1-2,NA,TRBV7-9,NA,TGTGCCAGCAGCTTTTTGCTCTCCGGGACCGTCTATGGCTACACCTTC,CASSFLLSGTVYGYTF
TRBJ1-5,NA,TRBV28,NA,TGTGCCAGCAGTTTATACCGGCAGCCCTCCCGGGGGCCCCAGCATTTT,CASSLYRQPSRGPQHF
TRBJ2-7,NA,TRBV27,TRBD2,TGTGCCAGTCGGGGGGATAGTTCGGAGCAGTACTTC,CASRGDSSEQYF
TRBJ1-1,NA,TRBV9,NA,TGTGCCAGCAGCCCCCTTGTGGGGATTCACACTGAAGCTTTCTTT,CASSPLVGIHTEAFF
TRBJ1-3,NA,TRBV2,NA,TGTGCCAGCATGGGAGGCCGCAGGAACACCATATATTTT,CASMGGRRNTIYF
TRBJ2-2,NA,TRBV5-1,NA,TGCGCCAGCAGCTTGAGGCAGATGAACACCGGGGAGCTGTTTTTT,CASSLRQMNTGELFF
TRBJ2-7,NA,TRBV9,NA,TGTGCCAGCAGCCCGACGGGCTACGAGCAGTACTTC,CASSPTGYEQYF
TRBJ1-4,NA,TRBV25-1,TRBD1,TGTGCCAGCAGTGAATCCCTAAGGGACAGGGCTGAAAAACTGTTTTTT,CASSESLRDRAEKLFF
TRBJ2-7,NA,TRBV11-3,TRBD2,TGTGCCAGCAGCTTAGCGGGAGGAATCCACGAGCAGTACTTC,CASSLAGGIHEQYF
TRBJ2-7,NA,TRBV9,NA,TGTGCCAGCAGCGTAGCTTCTGCGGGGAAGGTCAACGAGCAGTACTTC,CASSVASAGKVNEQYF
TRBJ1-1,NA,TRBV10-1,NA,TGCGCCAGCAGTGGCAGGCTCACTGAAGCTTTCTTT,CASSGRLTEAFF
TRBJ2-7,NA,TRBV7-9,NA,TGTGCCAGCAGCCAGAGCCTCGAGCAGTACTTC,CASSQSLEQYF
TRBJ2-1,NA,TRBV27,TRBD2,TGTGCCACTCGACTAGCGGGAGTTAATGAGCAGTTCTTC,CATRLAGVNEQFF
TRBJ1-5,NA,TRBV28,NA,TGTGCCAGCCAAACGGGGGCGGGGGCCACTCAGCCCCAGCATTTT,CASQTGAGATQPQHF
TRBJ2-5,NA,TRBV13,TRBD2,TGTGCCAGCAGCGGAGGGACTAGCGAGAGGGAGACCCAGTACTTC,CASSGGTSERETQYF
TRBJ1-2,NA,TRBV7-9,NA,TGTGCCAGCAGGCCTCATCTCACGACGGGTGGCTACACCTTC,CASRPHLTTGGYTF
TRBJ2-2,NA,TRBV27,NA,TGTGCCAGCACCTTACTCTGGACTACCCCAAACACCGGGGAGCTGTTTTTT,CASTLLWTTPNTGELFF
TRBJ1-2,NA,TRBV6-5,NA,TGTGCCAGCAGTTCGGGCTATGGCTACACCTTC,CASSSGYGYTF
TRBJ1-6,NA,TRBV2,NA,TGTGCCAGCAGTGAAGCGCCCTATAATTCACCCCTCCACTTT,CASSEAPYNSPLHF
TRBJ1-1,NA,TRBV27,NA,TGTGCCAGCAGCCCCCTGTGGTCCGCGACGGAAGCTTTCTTT,CASSPLWSATEAFF
TRBJ1-2,NA,TRBV21-1,NA,TGTGCCAGCAGCAAAGGGGGGCATCACGGGCGAGATGGCTACACCTTC,CASSKGGHHGRDGYTF
TRBJ2-3,NA,TRBV27,NA,TGTGCCAGCAGTTTCGCCCCTCTACTAGTCCCAGATACGCAGTATTTT,CASSFAPLLVPDTQYF
TRBJ1-4,NA,TRBV6-9,NA,TGTGCCAGCAGGTCCCCGGCCGGAAAACTGTTTTTT,CASRSPAGKLFF
TRBJ1-1,once,TRBV27,NA,TGTGCCAGCAGTTCAAGGGGGTACACTGAAGCTTTCTTT,CASSSRGYTEAFF
TRBJ1-5,NA,TRBV12-2,NA,TGTGCAAGTCGGCTTGGAACCCTCCGGAGGGGTCAGCCCCAGCATTTT,CASRLGTLRRGQPQHF
TRBJ2-5,NA,TRBV28,TRBD2,TGTGCCAGCAGTTCTCTCTTCCTACTAGCGGGCCAAGAGACCCAGTACTTC,CASSSLFLLAGQETQYF
TRBJ2-3,NA,TRBV7-6,TRBD2,TGTGCCAGCAGCTTAGTGCCTAGCGGGAGGAATAGCACAGATACGCAGTATTTT,CASSLVPSGRNSTDTQYF
TRBJ2-3,once,TRBV5-1,TRBD1,TGCGCCAGCAGCACGACAGGGGGTTGGGATACGCAGTATTTT,CASSTTGGWDTQYF
TRBJ2-2,NA,TRBV12-5,NA,TGTGCTAGTGGTTTGTTTCCCCCTCAAGGAACCACCGGGGAGCTGTTTTTT,CASGLFPPQGTTGELFF